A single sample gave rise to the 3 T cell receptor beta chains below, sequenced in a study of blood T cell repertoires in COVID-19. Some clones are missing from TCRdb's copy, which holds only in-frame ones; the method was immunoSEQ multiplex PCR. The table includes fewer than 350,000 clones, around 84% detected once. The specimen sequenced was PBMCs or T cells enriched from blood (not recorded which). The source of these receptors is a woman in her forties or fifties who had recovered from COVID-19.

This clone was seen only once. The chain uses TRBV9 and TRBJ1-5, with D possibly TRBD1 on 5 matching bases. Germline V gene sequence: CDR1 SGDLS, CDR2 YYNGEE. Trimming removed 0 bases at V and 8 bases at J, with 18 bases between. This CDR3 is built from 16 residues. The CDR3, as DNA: TGTGCCAGCAGCGTAGGGATTGGGGGGTTGGTGGAGCCCCAGCATTTT. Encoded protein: CASSVGIGGLVEPQHF.

CDR3 in DNA: TGTGCCAGCAGCTTAGCGGCAGACTTTAGACCGCGAGGTTCTAATGAAAAACTGTTTTTT. Its protein is CASSLAADFRPRGSNEKLFF. V usage is TRBV7-8 and J usage is TRBJ1-4, with no clear D. Per germline, CDR1 SGHVS and CDR2 FQNEAQ. V lost 0 bases to trimming and J lost 3 bases, with 23 bases between them. The CDR3 has 20 amino acids.

The CDR3 protein is CSVESGGGGYTF. DNA of the CDR3: TGCAGCGTTGAATCAGGGGGTGGTGGCTACACCTTC. The chain links TRBV29-1 to TRBJ1-2, with 7 bases aligning to TRBD1. There are 12 residues in the CDR3. Germline V CDR1 and CDR2: SQVTM, ANQGSEA. The junction had 4 bases not matched to a gene; V was cut back by 2 bases and J by 7 bases.